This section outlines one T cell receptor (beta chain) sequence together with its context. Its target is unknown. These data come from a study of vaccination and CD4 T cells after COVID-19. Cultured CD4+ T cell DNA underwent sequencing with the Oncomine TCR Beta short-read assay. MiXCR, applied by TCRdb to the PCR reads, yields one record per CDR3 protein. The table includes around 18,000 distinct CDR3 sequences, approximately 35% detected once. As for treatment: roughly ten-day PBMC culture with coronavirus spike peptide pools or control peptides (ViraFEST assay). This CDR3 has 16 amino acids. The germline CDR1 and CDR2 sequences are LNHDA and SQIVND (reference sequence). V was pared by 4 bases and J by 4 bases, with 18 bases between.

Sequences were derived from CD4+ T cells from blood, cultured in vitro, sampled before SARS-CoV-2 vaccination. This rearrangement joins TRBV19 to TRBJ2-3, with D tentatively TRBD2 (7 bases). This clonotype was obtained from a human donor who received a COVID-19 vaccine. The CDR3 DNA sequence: TGTGCCAGTAGTACTTCCGGAGGGGGGGACCCAGATACGCAGTATTTT. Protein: CASSTSGGGDPDTQYF.